This TCR beta chain was observed in a study of STAT5B mutations in CD4+ large granular lymphocyte leukemia (dated by TCRdb to the early 2020s). Looking at the study overall: Among the healthy controls, the CDR3 'QG' motif was associated with a particular HLA allele. The study compared the TCRbeta repertoires of patients with CD4+ T-cell large granular lymphocyte leukemia against those of healthy blood donors. Flow cytometry performed on FACSCanto II or FACSVerse showed that the purified fractions had more than 95% purity among lymphocytes.

Healthy controls were 35 or so blood donors whose buffy coats came from the Finnish Red Cross blood service. All TCR-sequenced material derived from peripheral blood: patient blood samples and healthy donor buffy coats. Peripheral blood mononuclear cells were isolated by Ficoll-Hypaque gradient centrifugation. CD4+ cells were magnetically purified from the buffy coats of healthy controls. Genomic DNA was extracted with the Gentra Puregene Cell and Tissue kit and quantified on a Qubit 2.0 fluorometer. Beyond this particular receptor, the publication reports: The data were not HLA-matched, and the relatively small sample size could explain the higher clonality seen in CD4+ compared with CD8+ T-LGLL. Each patient's main leukemic clonotypes were private, but approximately 23% of these clonotypes showed up at low frequency in the non-leukemic repertoires of other patients. TRBV06-family usage was enriched among the top patient clones (8/27) compared with healthy controls (2/35). CD4-sorted patient repertoires appeared more clonal than healthy CD4+ repertoires, and this difference persisted after removing the putative leukemic clones.

The immunoSEQ assay at survey resolution was applied to genomic DNA for sequencing of TCRbeta rearrangements. On the authors' methods: In the TCR sequencing data, the lowest productive clonotype frequency that could be detected was 2.59 x 10-5. Analyses included only productive TCRbeta rearrangements, meaning complete and in-frame sequences. Sample clonality was computed as Simpson clonality in the immunoSEQ Analyzer version 3.0. Clones were binned by frequency as very rare, small, medium, large (1-20%) or hyperexpanded (>20%). OLGA 1.2.3 estimated generation probabilities, VDJtools produced V-gene circos plots, VDJdb was queried for specificities, and GLIPH identified CDR3 motifs. TCRdb's version of the immuneACCESS table is confined to in-frame rearrangements and falls short of the full clone set. An unresolved V gene accounts for under half of the shortfall where checked; the remainder is of unknown origin. V, J and clone size reflect that table, while D and trimming were determined from the DNA. This sample holds some 40,000 clones; about 82% were observed only once. Approximately 1.3% of the sample is held by the ten biggest clonotypes.

Worth noting for this clone: There is no known antigen for this receptor. Relative to the germline gene, one junction end is altered; a read error may explain this.

The CDR3 numbers 14 residues from cysteine through phenylalanine. Here the CDR3 DNA is all that survives: 42 bases in frame from base 1. CDR1 and CDR2, looked up from the germline V gene (reference sequence), are SSHAT and FNYEAQ. This chain is built from TRBV7-7 and TRBJ2-3, with no confident D gene call. The sequence was collected from a human donor in good health. Sequenced input: CD4+ T cells from blood buffy coats. CDR3 sequence: CASSSGGPTDTQYF. The nucleotide sequence reads as follows: TGTGCTAGCAGCTCTGGCGGACCCACAGATACGCAGTATTTT.